A single sample is the source of the 29 T cell receptor beta chains below, sequenced in a study of beta chain features in type 1 diabetes. Investigators reverse transcribed all isolated RNA, so they sequenced expressed TCRB transcripts. The data were produced by immunoSEQ multiplex PCR, yet TCRdb's version contains in-frame clones alone and is incomplete. The data contain about 140,000 clones, less than 9% of them singletons. Sequencing was performed on central memory CD4+ T cells from blood. These receptors were taken from a woman aged 25-40 years in good health.

The J gene is TRBJ2-1, the V gene TRBV29-1; 13 nucleotides match TRBD2. Trimming cost V 4 bases and J 8 bases; bases outside gene matches: 14. The germline V gene encodes CDR1 SQVTM and CDR2 ANQGSEA. CDR3 size: 17 residues. The CDR3 region is CSVASRRTSGRAYEQFF. CDR3 nucleotide sequence: TGCAGCGTTGCGAGTCGCCGGACTAGCGGGAGAGCCTATGAGCAGTTCTTC.

This clone showed up just a few times. V is TRBV7-2 and J is TRBJ2-5; 10 nucleotides agree with TRBD2. CDR1 is SGHTA and CDR2 is FQGNSA in the germline V gene. The CDR3 has 16 residues. The V gene end was trimmed by 5 bases and the J gene end by 3 bases; junction bases not matched to a gene: 9. CDR3 nucleotides: TGTGCCAGCAGCACGGGACTAGCGCGAGGGAAAGAGACCCAGTACTTC. This gives the protein CASSTGLARGKETQYF.

This clone was found a few times. This chain uses TRBV21-1 with TRBJ2-7; the DNA was not compared with TRBD2, the D call given in the table. TRBV21-1 is a documented pseudogene. This CDR3 has 11 amino acids. CDR3 residues: CASSKYGRGYF. CDR3 nucleotides: TGTGCCAGCAGCAAATATGGCCGCGGTTACTTC.

The chain is built from TRBV28 and TRBJ2-3; weak D call: TRBD2 (6 bases). V was shortened by 4 bases and J by 2 bases, with 13 bases between the two germline ends. CDR1 and CDR2 (germline): MDHEN, SYDVKM. The CDR3 has 15 amino acids. CDR3 protein: CASSSGLRSTDTQYF. CDR3 coding DNA: TGTGCCAGCAGTTCCGGACTACGCTCCACAGATACGCAGTATTTT.

This clone has a handful of counts. V is TRBV7-8 and J is TRBJ2-1; 9 bases match TRBD2. Germline CDR1 reads SGHVS; CDR2 reads FQNEAQ. The V segment lost 1 base and the J segment 8 bases; nucleotides outside the gene matches: 9. CDR3 size: 16 residues. CDR3: CASSLVLGLAIYEQFF. As DNA, the CDR3 is TGTGCCAGCAGCTTAGTTTTGGGACTAGCTATTTATGAGCAGTTCTTC.

The V and J genes are TRBV9 and TRBJ1-3; D unclear. Trimming pared 2 bases from V and 0 bases from J, leaving 12 bases between. This CDR3 region has 16 residues. Germline lookup yields CDR1 SGDLS and CDR2 YYNGEE. CDR3 sequence (DNA): TGTGCCAGCAGCGTTAACAGACGTAGCTCTGGAAACACCATATATTTT. This encodes CASSVNRRSSGNTIYF.

The sample holds a few counts of this clone. The chain links TRBV15 to TRBJ2-2; the match to TRBD2 covers 11 bases. Germline-derived CDR1 and CDR2 are LNHNV and YYDKDF (reference sequence). V gave up 1 base and J gave up 6 bases; unmatched junction bases: 7. The CDR3 has 17 residues. The CDR3 sequence: CATSRGGLAGGAGELFF. CDR3 bases: TGTGCCACCAGCAGAGGGGGCCTAGCGGGAGGTGCCGGGGAGCTGTTTTTT.

This clone occurred a few times. The chain is built from TRBV10-3 and TRBJ1-2, with 7 bases fitting TRBD1. V dropped 4 bases and J dropped 1; count of bases not matched to a gene: 6. The CDR3 has 15 amino acids. Germline lookup yields CDR1 ENHRY and CDR2 SYGVKD. CDR3 nucleotides: TGTGCCATCAGTGGCGACAGGGCGGGTAACTATGGCTACACCTTC. It is translated as CAISGDRAGNYGYTF.

The V call is TRBV4-2, the J call TRBJ2-1; D may be TRBD2 (5 bases). The ends were cut back, 0 bases at V and 0 bases at J, with 12 bases in the middle. The CDR3 is 17 residues long. Germline V gives CDR1 LGHNA, CDR2 YNFKEQ. The CDR3 DNA follows: TGTGCCAGCAGCCAAGAACCTAGCCATGGCTCCTACAATGAGCAGTTCTTC. Protein sequence: CASSQEPSHGSYNEQFF.

The V and J genes are TRBV20-1 and TRBJ2-7; D gene unclear. Trimming cost V 6 bases and J 8 bases, with 14 bases left between them. This CDR3 comprises 11 residues. Germline CDR1 and CDR2: DFQATT and SNEGSKA (reference sequence). In nucleotides, the CDR3 is TGCAGTGCCCCCCAGCAACAGAAGCAGTACTTC. Its protein is CSAPQQQKQYF.

This clone has only a few counts. This chain joins TRBV7-2 and TRBJ2-6; TRBD1 matches at 9 bases. The V and J ends lost 5 bases and 4 bases, in that order; junction bases with no gene match: 12. CDR3 length: 18 residues. CDR1 SGHTA and CDR2 FQGNSA come from the germline V gene. The CDR3 protein is CASSPTGGFLPGANVLTF. Written as DNA, the CDR3 is TGTGCCAGCAGCCCTACAGGGGGCTTCTTACCCGGGGCCAACGTCCTGACTTTC. The full variable domain, rest sourced from reference TRBV7-2 and TRBJ2-6, is GAGVSQSPSNKVTEKGKDVELRCDPISGHTALYWYRQSLGQGLEFLIYFQGNSAPDKSGLPSDRFSAERTGGSVSTLTIQRTQQEDSAVYLCASSPTGGFLPGANVLTFGAGSRLTVL.

This clone was detected ten times or more. The chain has TRBV18 and TRBJ2-7; the D gene is possibly TRBD1 (5 bases). The V end was cut by 3 bases, the J end by 1 base, with 10 bases between. The V gene's germline CDR1 is KGHSH and CDR2 LQKENI. CDR3 size: 14 residues. DNA of the CDR3: TGTGCCAGCTCACCCCCGGCAGGGTCCTACGAGCAGTACTTC. Amino acids: CASSPPAGSYEQYF.

This clone was recorded a few times. The V and J genes are TRBV5-1 and TRBJ2-4; the D is unclear. Deletions cut 2 bases from V and 5 bases from J, with 14 bases between. Germline loops: CDR1 SGHRS, CDR2 YFSETQ. The CDR3 extends over 15 amino acids. CDR3 in amino acids: CASSFGAGLQNIQYF. CDR3 nucleotides: TGCGCCAGCAGCTTTGGTGCTGGGCTCCAAAACATTCAGTACTTC.

This clone was picked up a small number of times. The genes are TRBV9 and TRBJ2-1; TRBD2 agrees at 15 bases. The CDR3 is 18 residues long. Trimming took 4 bases from V and 3 from J; bases not matched to a gene: 8. The germline V gene encodes CDR1 SGDLS and CDR2 YYNGEE. CDR3 DNA sequence: TGTGCCAGCAGCAAGCGGACTAGCGGGAGGGGAGACTACAATGAGCAGTTCTTC. Amino acid sequence: CASSKRTSGRGDYNEQFF.

As concerns this clone: Other DNA sequences from this sample encode an identical CDR3 as well. This chain joins TRBV18 and TRBJ1-5; 8 positions match TRBD1. The trim removed 3 bases at V and 7 bases at J, leaving 5 bases unmatched. Germline loops: CDR1 KGHSH, CDR2 LQKENI. The CDR3 spans 14 residues. Here the CDR3 reads CASSPGQGRQPQHF. DNA of the CDR3: TGTGCCAGCTCACCTGGACAGGGTCGGCAGCCCCAGCATTTT.

The rearrangement joins TRBV29-1 to TRBJ1-1; 9 bases fit TRBD1. V trimming: 6 bases; J trimming: 4 bases; junction bases outside the gene matches: 9. This CDR3 spans 14 amino acids. Germline V gene lookup returns CDR1 SQVTM and CDR2 ANQGSEA. The CDR3 reads CSVGRTGAGTEAFF. CDR3 DNA: TGCAGCGTAGGCCGGACAGGGGCCGGCACTGAAGCTTTCTTT.

V gene TRBV6-6 combines with J gene TRBJ2-1; TRBD2 matches at 13 bases. Germline assignment: CDR1 MNHNY and CDR2 SVGAGI (reference sequence). This CDR3 comprises 16 residues. The trim removed 5 bases at V and 0 bases at J, leaving 1 base unmatched. CDR3 sequence reads: CASSRTSGSSYNEQFF. The CDR3 bases are TGTGCCAGCAGTAGGACTAGCGGGAGCTCCTACAATGAGCAGTTCTTC.

The J gene is TRBJ2-3, the V gene TRBV2, with TRBD2 matching 7 bases. The CDR3 totals 15 residues. The V and J ends lost 7 bases and 1 base, in that order; junction bases with no gene match: 8. Per the germline V gene, CDR1 is SNHLY and CDR2 is FYNNEI. Here the CDR3 reads CASKVRGSRTDTQYF. In nucleotides, the CDR3 is TGTGCCAGCAAGGTTCGCGGGAGTCGCACAGATACGCAGTATTTT.

This clone was counted a few times. CDR3 in DNA: TGTGCCAGCGTTCGGAGCTCTGGGGCCAACGTCCTGACTTTC. This codes for CASVRSSGANVLTF. The chain recombines TRBV28 with TRBJ2-6; D unclear. This CDR3 comprises 14 residues. Trimming cost V 8 bases and J 0 bases, with 8 bases left between them. Germline CDR1 is MDHEN and CDR2 is SYDVKM.

There are many counts of this clone. The rearrangement uses TRBV7-2 and TRBJ2-1, with 11 bases aligning to TRBD2. The length of the CDR3 is 14 residues. Unmatched junction bases numbered 12, after V lost 5 bases and J lost 15 bases. From germline, CDR1 is SGHTA and CDR2 FQGNSA. The CDR3 DNA sequence: TGTGCCAGCAGCGGGACTAGCGGTCCCCGAGGTTTGTTCTTC. Its translation: CASSGTSGPRGLFF.

Only a few counts were recorded for this clone. The chain is built from TRBV6-1 and TRBJ2-5, with TRBD2 matching over 7 bases. Germline loops: CDR1 MNHNS, CDR2 SASEGT. V lost 6 bases to trimming and J lost 4 bases; unmatched junction nucleotides: 8. This CDR3 is built from 14 residues. CDR3 protein: CASRLGLGVETQYF. CDR3 bases: TGTGCCAGCAGGCTCGGACTAGGGGTAGAGACCCAGTACTTC.

This clone occurred a few times. V usage is TRBV19 and J usage is TRBJ2-2; 8 bases fit TRBD2. Germline-derived CDR1 and CDR2 are LNHDA and SQIVND (reference sequence). V trimming: 3 bases; J trimming: 4 bases; junction bases outside the gene matches: 4. The CDR3 covers 15 residues. The CDR3 DNA follows: TGTGCCAGTAGTATGCCGGGGGGGATCACCGGGGAGCTGTTTTTT. Its protein is CASSMPGGITGELFF.

V and J are TRBV5-1 and TRBJ2-6; 9 bases map to TRBD1. Germline assignment: CDR1 SGHRS and CDR2 YFSETQ. This CDR3 contains 18 residues. Losses at the gene ends were 4 bases for V and 2 bases for J; bases not matched to a gene: 10. CDR3 nucleotides: TGCGCCAGCAGCCCGATAGGACAGGGGATGGCTGGGGCCAACGTCCTGACTTTC. Protein product: CASSPIGQGMAGANVLTF.

In its sample, this clone was seen once. The chain combines TRBV5-1 with TRBJ2-7, with D possibly TRBD2 on 5 matching bases. The CDR3 loop spans 15 amino acids. Per the germline V gene, CDR1 is SGHRS and CDR2 is YFSETQ. The V and J ends lost 2 bases and 0 bases respectively, with 12 bases between them. This CDR3 reads CASSFSGGPSYEQYF. CDR3 DNA: TGCGCCAGCAGCTTCTCTGGAGGCCCCTCCTACGAGCAGTACTTC.

V gene TRBV6-1 combines with J gene TRBJ2-1; D remains unclear. The CDR3 consists of 16 residues. Germline values: CDR1 MNHNS, CDR2 SASEGT. V dropped 0 bases and J dropped 0 bases, with 9 bases sitting between them. The CDR3 loop reads CASSEASRGSYNEQFF. The CDR3 nucleotides read TGTGCCAGCAGTGAAGCGAGTCGTGGCTCCTACAATGAGCAGTTCTTC.

In its sample, this clone was seen many times. This rearrangement joins TRBV18 to TRBJ2-1; TRBD2 matches 10 bases. Germline V lookup: CDR1 KGHSH, CDR2 LQKENI. The CDR3 is 17 amino acids. After removal of 0 bases from V and 4 bases from J, the junction contained 6 bases not matched to a gene. The CDR3 loop reads CASSPPSSGSKYNEQFF. CDR3 coding DNA: TGTGCCAGCTCACCACCCTCTAGCGGGAGTAAGTACAATGAGCAGTTCTTC. Filled out from reference TRBV18 and TRBJ2-1, the complete variable domain reads NAGVMQNPRHLVRRRGQEARLRCSPMKGHSHVYWYRQLPEEGLKFMVYLQKENIIDESGMPKERFSAEFPKEGPSILRIQQVVRGDSAAYFCASSPPSSGSKYNEQFFGPGTRLTVL.

This clone occurred a few times. V gene TRBV28 combines with J gene TRBJ1-1, with 7 bases fitting TRBD1. This CDR3 region has 15 residues. V was clipped by 10 bases and J by 3 bases; unmatched bases: 14. CDR1 is MDHEN and CDR2 is SYDVKM in the germline V gene. This CDR3 is CATNGAGQGDTEAFF. The DNA of the CDR3 is TGTGCCACCAACGGGGCAGGCCAGGGGGACACTGAAGCTTTCTTT.

The V and J genes are TRBV7-2 and TRBJ1-4; 7 nucleotides align to TRBD1. This CDR3 region has 15 residues. The junction had 7 bases not matched to a gene; V was cut back by 5 bases and J by 4 bases. Germline CDR1 is SGHTA and CDR2 is FQGNSA. CDR3 nucleotide sequence: TGTGCCAGCAGCACCCCGCGGGACAGTAATGAAAAACTGTTTTTT. It encodes CASSTPRDSNEKLFF.

The V and J genes are TRBV4-2 and TRBJ2-6; 9 nucleotides match TRBD1. V dropped 6 bases and J dropped 1; count of bases not matched to a gene: 4. Germline V gene data show CDR1 as LGHNA and CDR2 as YNFKEQ. The CDR3 extends over 16 amino acids. The CDR3 region has the DNA TGTGCCAGCAGGCCGGGACAGGGATCTGGGGCCAACGTCCTGACTTTC. Its protein product is CASRPGQGSGANVLTF.